This TCR beta chain was recorded in a study of blood T cell repertoires in COVID-19. Turning to the study itself: Samples of COVID-19 (acute and convalescent) were obtained from the United States, Italy and Spain. T cells, B-cell-depleted T cells, or PBMCs supplied cDNA or gDNA.

There are a few counts of this clone. Authors' data handling: Amplification with reference gene primers provided the estimates of nucleated cell counts. The assay was immunoSEQ multiplex PCR, and TCRdb's table has in-frame clones only and misses some. V, J and clone size were drawn from that table, and D and trimming were deduced from the DNA. Of 260,000 or so clones in the sample, about 80% were seen once. This clonotype was sampled from a human donor in a cohort sampled during active COVID-19. Sequencing was carried out using peripheral blood.

CDR3 bases: TGTGCCAGCGGAGGGTTCTCCTACAATGAGCAGTTCTTC. It yields the protein CASGGFSYNEQFF. This chain links TRBV7-2 with TRBJ2-1, with D possibly being TRBD2 (6 bases). Trimming took 8 bases from V and 0 from J, leaving 8 bases between them. The germline V gene encodes CDR1 SGHTA and CDR2 FQGNSA. The CDR3 loop spans 13 amino acids.